This T cell receptor beta chain appears in the sequencing data of a study of CD8 T cells in ankylosing spondylitis. Regarding the study as a whole: For ankylosing spondylitis blood, a TCR beta motif of several highly homologous variants appeared characteristic.

Note on this clonotype: No antigen is known for it.

TCRdb reprocessed the 5' RACE reads with MiXCR, giving one entry per CDR3 protein. The sample consists of 650,000 to 800,000 distinct CDR3 sequences, under 20% of them appearing once. The V gene end was trimmed by 3 bases and the J gene end by 3 bases; junction bases not matched to a gene: 11. This CDR3 is built from 16 residues. Germline lookup yields CDR1 SEHNR and CDR2 FQNEAQ (reference sequence). V usage is TRBV7-9 and J usage is TRBJ2-7; 7 bases agree with TRBD2. The specimen sequenced was blood, either unsorted or a sorted T cell fraction (not recorded which). The TCR originated in a male donor with ankylosing spondylitis. This chain's CDR3 is CASSFTGTMGSYEQYF. The CDR3 nucleotides read TGTGCCAGCAGCTTTACCGGGACTATGGGCAGCTACGAGCAGTACTTC.